This T cell receptor beta chain came from a study of blood T cell repertoires in COVID-19. The ends lost 5 bases at V and 0 bases at J; junction bases unmatched: 10. Germline assignment: CDR1 LGHNA and CDR2 YSLEER. There are 17 residues in the CDR3. This clone has more than one count but fewer than ten. The assay was immunoSEQ multiplex PCR, and TCRdb's table has in-frame clones only and misses some. The sample has 70,000 or so clones, 80% seen once. Enrolled during active infection, Seattle patients were then followed longitudinally. The sample was peripheral blood. This rearrangement joins TRBV4-3 to TRBJ1-2; TRBD1 agrees at 9 bases. This TCR was sampled from a man aged 50-60 years with COVID-19, enrolled during active disease. In DNA, the CDR3 is TGCGCCAGCAGCGAACCGGGACAGGGAGGTTCTAACTATGGCTACACCTTC. The encoded protein is CASSEPGQGGSNYGYTF.